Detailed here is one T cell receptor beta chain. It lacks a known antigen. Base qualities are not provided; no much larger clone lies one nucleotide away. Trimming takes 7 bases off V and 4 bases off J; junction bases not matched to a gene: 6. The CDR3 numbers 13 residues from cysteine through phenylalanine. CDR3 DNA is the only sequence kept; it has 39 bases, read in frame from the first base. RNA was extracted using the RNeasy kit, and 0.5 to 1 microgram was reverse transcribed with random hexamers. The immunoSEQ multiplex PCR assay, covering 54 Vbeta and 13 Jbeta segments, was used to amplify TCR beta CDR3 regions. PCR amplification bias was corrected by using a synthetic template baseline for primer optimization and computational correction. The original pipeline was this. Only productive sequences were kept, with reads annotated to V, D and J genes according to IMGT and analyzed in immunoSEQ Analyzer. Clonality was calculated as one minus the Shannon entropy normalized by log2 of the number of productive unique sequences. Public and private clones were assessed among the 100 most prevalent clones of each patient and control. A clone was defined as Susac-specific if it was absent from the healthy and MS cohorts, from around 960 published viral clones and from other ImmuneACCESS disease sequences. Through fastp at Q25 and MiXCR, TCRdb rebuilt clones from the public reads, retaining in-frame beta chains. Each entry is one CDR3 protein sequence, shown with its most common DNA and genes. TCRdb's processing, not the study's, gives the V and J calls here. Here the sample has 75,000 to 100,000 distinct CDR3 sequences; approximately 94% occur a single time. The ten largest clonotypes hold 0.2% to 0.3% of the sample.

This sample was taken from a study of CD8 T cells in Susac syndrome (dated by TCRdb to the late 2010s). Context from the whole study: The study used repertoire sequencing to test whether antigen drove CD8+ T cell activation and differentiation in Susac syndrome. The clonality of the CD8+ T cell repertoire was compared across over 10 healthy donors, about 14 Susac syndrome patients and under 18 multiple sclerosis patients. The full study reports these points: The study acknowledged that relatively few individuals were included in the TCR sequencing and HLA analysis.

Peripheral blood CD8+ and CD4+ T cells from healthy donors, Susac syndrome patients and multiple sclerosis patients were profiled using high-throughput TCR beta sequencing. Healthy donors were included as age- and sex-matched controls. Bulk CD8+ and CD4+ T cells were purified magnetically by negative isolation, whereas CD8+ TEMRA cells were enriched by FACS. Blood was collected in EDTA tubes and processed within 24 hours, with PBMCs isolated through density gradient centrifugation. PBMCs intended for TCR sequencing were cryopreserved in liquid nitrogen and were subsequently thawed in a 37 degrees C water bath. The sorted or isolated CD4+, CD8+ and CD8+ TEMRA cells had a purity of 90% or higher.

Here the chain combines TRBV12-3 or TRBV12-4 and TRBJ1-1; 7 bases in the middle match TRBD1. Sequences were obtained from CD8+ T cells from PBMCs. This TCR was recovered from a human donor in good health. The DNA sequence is TGTGCCAGCAACCTCGGGACAGTCACTGAAGCTTTCTTT. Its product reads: CASNLGTVTEAFF.